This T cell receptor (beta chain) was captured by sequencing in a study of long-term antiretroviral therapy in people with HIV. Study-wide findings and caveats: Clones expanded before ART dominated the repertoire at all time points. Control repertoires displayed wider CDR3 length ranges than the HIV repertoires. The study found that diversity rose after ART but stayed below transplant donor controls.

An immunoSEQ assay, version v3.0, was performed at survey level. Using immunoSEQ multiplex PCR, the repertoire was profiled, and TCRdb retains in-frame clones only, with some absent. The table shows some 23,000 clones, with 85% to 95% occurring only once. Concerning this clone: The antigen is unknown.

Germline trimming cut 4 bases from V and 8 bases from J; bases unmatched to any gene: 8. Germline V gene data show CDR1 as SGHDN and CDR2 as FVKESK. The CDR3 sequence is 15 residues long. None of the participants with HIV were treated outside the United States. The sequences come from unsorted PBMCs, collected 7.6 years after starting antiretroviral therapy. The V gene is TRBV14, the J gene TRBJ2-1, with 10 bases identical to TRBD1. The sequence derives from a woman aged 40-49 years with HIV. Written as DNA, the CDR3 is TGTGCCAGCAGCCGACAGGGGGCCGGTACCGATGAGCAGTTCTTC. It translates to CASSRQGAGTDEQFF.